This T cell receptor (beta chain) emerged from a study of shared clonotypes between healthy human individuals. V trimming: 3 bases; J trimming: 3 bases; junction bases outside the gene matches: 6. CDR1 and CDR2 from the germline V gene are SGHRS and YFSETQ. CDR3 length equals 15 residues. Across several immunoSEQ plates, the genomic DNA of each subset was split evenly. Each replicate PCR on the sorted subsets used about 0.2 ug DNA (around 30,000 T cell genomes). Sequencing used immunoSEQ multiplex PCR; TCRdb keeps in-frame clones, though not all of them. The sample records approximately 700,000 clones, around 73% being singletons. Naive CD4+ cells were CD45RA-selected; the remaining cells were memory.

The V gene is TRBV5-1, the J gene TRBJ2-1; 7 bases agree with TRBD1. The sequenced material came from memory CD4+ T cells sorted from blood. This sample's subset: CD45RA-negative fraction. This TCR derives from a woman aged 30 to 39 in good health. The chain's CDR3 is CASSSDRDSYNEQFF. The CDR3 DNA reads TGCGCCAGCAGCTCGGACCGGGACAGCTACAATGAGCAGTTCTTC.